This entry lists 8 T cell receptor beta chains sequenced from one sample in a study of cytomegalovirus exposure and HLA in healthy donors. The PCR had 60 Vbeta and 13 Jbeta primers. Profiling relied on immunoSEQ multiplex PCR, and the TCRdb table lists in-frame clones only, not all of them. Here the sample spans about 160,000 clones, 70% to 80% being singletons. Specimen: PBMCs. These receptors were obtained from a man in his forties or fifties in good health and CMV-seronegative.

The chain joins TRBV5-1 to TRBJ1-1; D is undetermined. Between the trimmed V and J ends, which lost 0 bases and 3 bases, there was a span of 6 bases. Germline CDR1 SGHRS, CDR2 YFSETQ. CDR3 size: 13 residues. In DNA, the CDR3 is TGCGCCAGCAGCTTGGACAGTTACACTGAAGCTTTCTTT. Protein product: CASSLDSYTEAFF.

J is TRBJ1-2 and V is TRBV10-3; 7 bases align to TRBD1. Germline V gives CDR1 ENHRY, CDR2 SYGVKD. V trimming: 6 bases; J trimming: 0 bases; junction bases outside the gene matches: 4. CDR3 length: 14 amino acids. DNA of the CDR3: TGTGCCATCAGGGGGGACAGTTCTAACTATGGCTACACCTTC. It specifies CAIRGDSSNYGYTF.

V is TRBV27 and J is TRBJ1-2; 9 bases are shared with TRBD1. The J segment lost 8 bases and the V segment lost 5 bases, leaving 6 bases of the junction unmatched. The germline CDR1 and CDR2 sequences are MNHEY and SMNVEV (reference sequence). The CDR3 loop spans 13 amino acids. The CDR3 coding sequence is TGTGCCAGCAGTCCGGGACAGGGCAGGGGCTACACCTTC. Translating it yields CASSPGQGRGYTF.

The rearrangement uses TRBV6-1 and TRBJ2-3; D remains unclear. The CDR3 totals 12 residues. Trimming left V 5 bases short and J 6 bases short, with 9 bases between. Germline V CDR1 and CDR2: MNHNS, SASEGT. Here the CDR3 DNA reads TGTGCCAGCAGTCTGATTCGGGATACGCAGTATTTT. Amino acids: CASSLIRDTQYF.

As regards this clone: An end of the junction differs from the germline gene, which may be a read error. The V and J genes are TRBV4-2 and TRBJ2-7, with 9 positions matching TRBD2. Germline V gene lookup returns CDR1 LGHNA and CDR2 YNFKEQ. The length of the CDR3 is 18 residues. This chain's CDR3 is CASSQDPPGAGGPGERYF. The DNA of the CDR3 is TGTGCCAGCAGCCAAGATCCTCCCGGGGCGGGAGGGCCGGGAGAGCGGTACTTC.

This rearrangement joins TRBV9 to TRBJ1-1, with 7 bases matching TRBD1. Germline V lookup: CDR1 SGDLS, CDR2 YYNGEE. V lost 0 bases to trimming and J lost 1 base; unmatched junction nucleotides: 3. The CDR3 totals 15 residues. This chain's CDR3 is CASSVGWDRNTEAFF. CDR3 DNA: TGTGCCAGCAGCGTAGGTTGGGACAGGAACACTGAAGCTTTCTTT.

V usage is TRBV9 and J usage is TRBJ2-5; 11 nucleotides agree with TRBD2. V was clipped by 0 bases and J by 4 bases; unmatched bases: 8. Germline V gene data show CDR1 as SGDLS and CDR2 as YYNGEE. This CDR3 contains 17 residues. The CDR3 loop is CASSVETSGTSRETQYF. CDR3 coding DNA: TGTGCCAGCAGCGTAGAGACTAGCGGGACATCCCGAGAGACCCAGTACTTC.

This chain links TRBV7-9 with TRBJ2-7; 10 nucleotides align to TRBD1. This CDR3 spans 16 amino acids. After removal of 1 base from V and 7 bases from J, the junction contained 10 bases not matched to a gene. Germline V gene data show CDR1 as SEHNR and CDR2 as FQNEAQ (reference sequence). This CDR3 is CASSLGTGGGGGEQYF. In DNA form, the CDR3 reads TGTGCCAGCAGCTTAGGGACAGGGGGGGGAGGAGGGGAGCAGTACTTC.